The T cell receptor beta chain under discussion was sequenced for a study of post-analysis software for immune sequencing data. From germline, CDR1 is DFQATT and CDR2 SNEGSKA (reference sequence). V dropped 1 base and J dropped 2; count of bases not matched to a gene: 9. This CDR3 has 18 residues. This clonotype was counted many times. Its target is unknown. Whole-study results and caveats: Higher frequency in patients than in controls was seen for roughly five TRBV segments, with TRBV5-6, TRBV5-1 and TRBV20-1 among them. Strong same-batch co-clustering of samples appeared with F measure clustering.

The TCR beta cDNA libraries contained unique molecular identifiers. Via MiXCR, TCRdb re-called the PCR reads, giving one row per CDR3 protein. Of 750,000 to 950,000 distinct CDR3 sequences listed, under 70% are singletons. The clonotype was recovered from a girl under 18 with multiple sclerosis. Input material: blood. V and J are TRBV20-1 and TRBJ2-5; 14 bases line up with TRBD2. In DNA, the CDR3 is TGCAGTGCTAGAGCGTTAGAGACTAGCGGGAGGGTACAAGAGACCCAGTACTTC. Protein sequence: CSARALETSGRVQETQYF.